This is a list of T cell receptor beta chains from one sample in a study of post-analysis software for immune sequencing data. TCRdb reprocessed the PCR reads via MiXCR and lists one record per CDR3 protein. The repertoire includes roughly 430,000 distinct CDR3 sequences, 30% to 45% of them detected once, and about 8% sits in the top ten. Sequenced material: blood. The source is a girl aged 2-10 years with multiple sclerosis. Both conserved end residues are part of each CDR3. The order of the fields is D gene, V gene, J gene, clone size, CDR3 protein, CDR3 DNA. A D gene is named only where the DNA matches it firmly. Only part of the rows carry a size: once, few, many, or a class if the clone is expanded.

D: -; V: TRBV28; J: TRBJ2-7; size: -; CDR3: CASSTPQGASHEQYF; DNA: TGTGCCAGCAGCACCCCACAAGGGGCTTCCCACGAGCAGTACTTC
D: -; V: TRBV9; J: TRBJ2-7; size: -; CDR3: CASSVAPRSSYEQYF; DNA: TGTGCCAGCAGCGTAGCGCCTCGGAGTTCCTACGAGCAGTACTTC
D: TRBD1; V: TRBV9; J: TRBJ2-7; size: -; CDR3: CASSEGTGWTYEQYF; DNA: TGTGCCAGCAGCGAGGGGACAGGTTGGACCTACGAGCAGTACTTC
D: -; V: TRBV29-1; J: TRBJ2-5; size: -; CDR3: CSVFQGLRETQYF; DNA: TGCAGCGTTTTCCAGGGGTTGCGGGAGACCCAGTACTTC
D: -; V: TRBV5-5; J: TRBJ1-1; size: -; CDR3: CASRKSFAEAFF; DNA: TGTGCCAGCAGAAAAAGTTTTGCTGAAGCTTTCTTT
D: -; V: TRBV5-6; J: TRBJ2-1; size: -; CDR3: CASSNRDKAYNEQFF; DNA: TGTGCCAGCAGCAACCGGGACAAGGCCTACAATGAGCAGTTCTTC
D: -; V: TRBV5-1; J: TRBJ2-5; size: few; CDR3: CASSLVMGYGETQYF; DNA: TGCGCCAGCAGCTTGGTTATGGGTTATGGGGAGACCCAGTACTTC
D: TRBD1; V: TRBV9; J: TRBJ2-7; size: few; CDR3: CASSVSPSGQGTEQYF; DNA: TGTGCCAGCAGCGTTAGTCCATCGGGACAGGGGACCGAGCAGTACTTC
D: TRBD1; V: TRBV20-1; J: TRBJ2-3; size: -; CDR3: CSARALNLDRAIEDTQYF; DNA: TGCAGTGCTAGAGCTCTAAACTTGGACAGGGCTATTGAAGATACGCAGTATTTT
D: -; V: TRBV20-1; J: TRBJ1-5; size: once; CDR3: CSARDIRDYSNQPQHF; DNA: TGCAGTGCTAGAGACATCCGGGACTATAGCAATCAGCCCCAGCATTTT
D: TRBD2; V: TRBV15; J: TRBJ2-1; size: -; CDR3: CATSRGGVAGRNEQFF; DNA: TGTGCCACCAGCAGAGGAGGCGTAGCGGGTCGCAATGAGCAGTTCTTC
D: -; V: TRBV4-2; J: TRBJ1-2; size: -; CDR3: CASSQDFKGRGYTF; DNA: TGTGCCAGCAGCCAAGATTTCAAGGGCCGGGGCTACACCTTC